These 25 T cell receptor beta chains share one sample of origin, sequenced in a study of shared clonotypes between healthy human individuals. This table comes from immunoSEQ multiplex PCR, and its TCRdb copy is limited to in-frame clones, with some not included. This sample has about 2 million clones; approximately 95% occur once, and the top ten carry 1% to 1.3%. Selected positively for CCR7 and CD45RO-negative, naive CD8 cells excluded terminally differentiated effector memory CD45RA+ cells. The sequenced sample was naive CD8+ T cells sorted from blood. These receptor sequences come from a man younger than 35 in good health.

This chain links TRBV4-3 with TRBJ2-5; TRBD2 agrees at 7 bases. V was pared by 0 bases and J by 5 bases, with 12 bases of the junction left unmatched. Germline V gene lookup returns CDR1 LGHNA and CDR2 YSLEER. This CDR3 contains 17 residues. In DNA form, the CDR3 reads TGCGCCAGCAGCCAAGATCCGGTGGGGGGGGAAGATGAGACCCAGTACTTC. As protein: CASSQDPVGGEDETQYF.

The rearrangement uses TRBV2 and TRBJ2-3; D is uncertain. Per the germline V gene, CDR1 is SNHLY and CDR2 is FYNNEI. CDR3 length equals 13 residues. V lost 9 bases to trimming and J lost 2 bases, with 12 bases between them. CDR3 coding DNA: TGTGCCAGTTCCCAAGGGAACACAGATACGCAGTATTTT. Translated: CASSQGNTDTQYF.

J is TRBJ2-1 and V is TRBV7-8; either TRBD1 or TRBD2 may fit D (6 bases each). Per germline, CDR1 SGHVS and CDR2 FQNEAQ. CDR3 size: 15 residues. With 5 bases removed from V and 7 bases from J, the gap between germline ends came to 18 bases. CDR3 DNA sequence: TGTGCCAGCAGCCCAGGGTGGGGGGCTCATAATGAGCAGTTCTTC. Its protein is CASSPGWGAHNEQFF.

A word on this clone: Other nucleotide sequences in the sample specify the same CDR3. The V call is TRBV30, the J call TRBJ2-7, with D maybe TRBD1 (6 bases). The CDR3 spans 13 residues. Germline CDR1 and CDR2: GTSNPN and SVGIG (reference sequence). V was trimmed by 0 bases and J by 2 bases, leaving 8 bases between them. The chain's CDR3 is CAWSVTGPYEQYF. CDR3 sequence (DNA): TGTGCCTGGAGTGTAACAGGGCCCTACGAGCAGTACTTC.

The rearrangement links TRBV4-3 to TRBJ1-1, with a weak D call TRBD1 (6 bases). Germline CDR1 LGHNA, CDR2 YSLEER. Trimming removed 4 bases at V and 3 bases at J, with 18 bases between. This CDR3 comprises 16 residues. The CDR3 loop reads CASSRDFVQGDTEAFF. The DNA of the CDR3 is TGCGCCAGCAGCCGAGACTTCGTACAGGGAGACACTGAAGCTTTCTTT.

The chain combines TRBV9 with TRBJ2-1, with D possibly being TRBD2 (6 bases). The CDR3 consists of 18 residues. Germline lookup yields CDR1 SGDLS and CDR2 YYNGEE. V was cut by 0 bases and J by 2 bases, with 18 bases left in between. The CDR3 sequence: CASSVESMGLRAYNEQFF. The CDR3 bases are TGTGCCAGCAGCGTAGAGAGCATGGGACTGAGAGCCTACAATGAGCAGTTCTTC.

The rearrangement uses TRBV5-6 and TRBJ2-1; no firm D call. The germline CDR1 and CDR2 sequences are SGHDT and YYEEEE. V lost 0 bases and J 15 bases, leaving 13 bases between the germline ends. CDR3 size: 12 residues. The DNA of the CDR3 is TGTGCCAGCAGCTTGGGGTATTCCGGTCGGTTCTTC. It encodes CASSLGYSGRFF.

This chain links TRBV29-1 with TRBJ1-1, with D possibly being TRBD1 (6 bases). The CDR3 sequence is 14 residues long. Trimming stripped 5 bases from V and 1 base from J, with 14 bases between. Germline values: CDR1 SQVTM, CDR2 ANQGSEA. For the CDR3, the DNA is TGCAGCGTTAGGGGGGTTGAGGGGAACACTGAAGCTTTCTTT. Translating it yields CSVRGVEGNTEAFF.

The chain uses TRBV7-9 and TRBJ2-7; no definite D call. The CDR3 has 16 residues. V was cut by 4 bases and J by 2 bases, with 18 bases left in between. Germline lookup yields CDR1 SEHNR and CDR2 FQNEAQ (reference sequence). The CDR3 coding sequence is TGTGCCAGCAGCTCCACCCCTGACGAGACCACCTACGAGCAGTACTTC. This translates into CASSSTPDETTYEQYF.

V gene TRBV9 combines with J gene TRBJ2-3; D is possibly TRBD1 or TRBD2 (5 bases each). CDR3 length: 14 amino acids. Germline lookup yields CDR1 SGDLS and CDR2 YYNGEE. With 3 bases removed from V and 3 bases from J, the gap between germline ends came to 11 bases. The CDR3 loop reads CASSAWDGTDTQYF. CDR3 coding DNA: TGTGCCAGCAGCGCCTGGGACGGGACAGATACGCAGTATTTT.

With respect to this clone: Other DNA sequences from this sample encode an identical CDR3 as well. The gene calls are TRBV11-2 and TRBJ2-1; D gene unclear. The germline CDR1 and CDR2 sequences are SGHAT and FQNNGV. V lost 0 bases to trimming and J lost 7 bases, with 7 bases between them. The length of the CDR3 is 13 residues. The CDR3 nucleotides read TGTGCCAGCAGCTTAGATCCAGATAATGAGCAGTTCTTC. Amino acids: CASSLDPDNEQFF.

V usage is TRBV5-3 and J usage is TRBJ2-1; TRBD2 agrees at 8 bases. TRBV5-3 is filed as an ORF, its function uncertain. The CDR3 covers 16 residues. J gave up 2 bases and V 10 bases, and 14 bases lay outside the gene matches. The CDR3 DNA follows: TGTGCCTGGACTAGCTTACGGATCGCCACCTACAATGAGCAGTTCTTC. The encoded protein is CAWTSLRIATYNEQFF.

The CDR3 reads CASSLAAEDKNIQYF. The CDR3 bases are TGTGCCAGCAGCTTAGCTGCGGAGGACAAAAACATTCAGTACTTC. This rearrangement joins TRBV7-6 to TRBJ2-4; TRBD2 might be the D (5 bases). This CDR3 has 15 residues. Germline-derived CDR1 and CDR2 are SGHVS and FNYEAQ. V lost 0 bases and J 3 bases, leaving 9 bases between the germline ends.

The rearrangement uses TRBV2 and TRBJ2-1; D is perhaps TRBD1 (7 bases). CDR3 length equals 14 residues. V lost 5 bases and J lost 5, with 13 bases in between. Germline V lookup: CDR1 SNHLY, CDR2 FYNNEI. The CDR3 sequence is CASSRTGGNNEQFF. In DNA form, the CDR3 reads TGTGCCAGCAGTAGGACAGGAGGGAACAATGAGCAGTTCTTC.

The genes are TRBV6-5 and TRBJ1-6; D gene uncertain. The CDR3 consists of 15 residues. Germline V gene lookup returns CDR1 MNHEY and CDR2 SVGAGI. V was cut by 2 bases and J by 10 bases, with 15 bases left in between. The CDR3, as DNA: TGTGCCAGCAGTTACGGTCCGGCTGGGAGGTCACCCCTCCACTTT. Encoded protein: CASSYGPAGRSPLHF.

The gene calls are TRBV7-9 and TRBJ2-1; 7 nucleotides agree with TRBD2. Germline V CDR1 and CDR2: SEHNR, FQNEAQ (reference sequence). The CDR3 is made up of 16 amino acids. Unmatched junction bases numbered 9, after V lost 5 bases and J lost 2 bases. The CDR3 sequence: CASSHNPSGPYNEQFF. In DNA, the CDR3 is TGTGCCAGCAGCCATAACCCTAGCGGTCCCTACAATGAGCAGTTCTTC.

The chain carries TRBV6-5 and TRBJ2-7; 7 bases align to TRBD1. This CDR3 is 12 amino acids long. Germline assignment: CDR1 MNHEY and CDR2 SVGAGI. V lost 6 bases, J lost 7 bases, and 6 bases stayed unmatched. The chain's CDR3 is CASSLQGREQYF. The DNA for the CDR3 is TGTGCCAGCAGCCTACAGGGGAGAGAGCAGTACTTC.

The rearrangement uses TRBV27 and TRBJ2-3; 7 nucleotides match TRBD1. Unmatched junction bases numbered 10, after V lost 5 bases and J lost 2 bases. Germline V gives CDR1 MNHEY, CDR2 SMNVEV (reference sequence). The CDR3 spans 16 residues. The CDR3: CASSLYGTADTDTQYF. As DNA, the CDR3 is TGTGCCAGCAGTCTTTACGGGACAGCAGACACAGATACGCAGTATTTT.

This sequence joins TRBV19 and TRBJ2-7, with TRBD1 as a possible D gene (6 bases). Germline CDR1 and CDR2: LNHDA and SQIVND (reference sequence). The CDR3 is 14 residues long. With 8 bases removed from V and 3 bases from J, the gap between germline ends came to 17 bases. CDR3 amino acids: CASAFTGRLYEQYF. CDR3 sequence (DNA): TGTGCCAGTGCCTTTACAGGGCGCCTCTACGAGCAGTACTTC.

The chain uses TRBV7-2 and TRBJ2-7; 9 nucleotides line up with TRBD1. CDR1 is SGHTA and CDR2 is FQGNSA in the germline V gene. The CDR3 runs to 15 residues. The V and J ends lost 3 bases and 6 bases, in that order; junction bases with no gene match: 9. CDR3 DNA sequence: TGTGCCAGCAGCTTTTCGGGACAGGGTCCCCCCGAGCAGTACTTC. It encodes CASSFSGQGPPEQYF.

The V call is TRBV13, the J call TRBJ1-1; D not resolved. Germline CDR1 PRHDT, CDR2 FYEKMQ (reference sequence). The CDR3 length is 15 residues. The V end was cut by 2 bases, the J end by 6 bases, with 16 bases between. The CDR3 loop reads CASSLSLGALAEAFF. CDR3 sequence (DNA): TGTGCCAGCAGCTTATCCTTAGGTGCACTGGCTGAAGCTTTCTTT. Combining the CDR3 with reference TRBV13 and TRBJ1-1 gives the whole variable domain AAGVIQSPRHLIKEKRETATLKCYPIPRHDTVYWYQQGPGQDPQFLISFYEKMQSDKGSIPDRFSAQQFSDYHSELNMSSLELGDSALYFCASSLSLGALAEAFFGQGTRLTVV.

The chain couples TRBV9 to TRBJ2-3, with no clear D. Looked up from germline, CDR1 is SGDLS and CDR2 is YYNGEE. This CDR3 spans 16 amino acids. V was trimmed by 1 base and J by 6 bases, leaving 18 bases between them. The CDR3 reads CASSVLNGLDGDTQYF. Here the CDR3 DNA reads TGTGCCAGCAGCGTACTTAACGGGCTTGATGGGGATACGCAGTATTTT.

This sequence joins TRBV30 and TRBJ2-1; tentatively, D is TRBD1 (6 bases). Trimming shortened V by 8 bases and J by 10 bases, and 15 bases separated the two germline ends. The CDR3 loop spans 11 amino acids. The V gene's germline CDR1 is GTSNPN and CDR2 SVGIG (reference sequence). The DNA of the CDR3 is TGTGCCGGGTCAGGGGCTGGCGAGCAGTTCTTC. This codes for CAGSGAGEQFF.

V and J are TRBV27 and TRBJ1-1; maybe TRBD1 (6 bases). V lost 2 bases to trimming and J lost 1 base, with 8 bases between them. CDR1 is MNHEY and CDR2 is SMNVEV in the germline V gene (reference sequence). The length of the CDR3 is 14 residues. CDR3 region: CASSLDRWNTEAFF. DNA of the CDR3: TGTGCCAGCAGTTTAGACAGGTGGAACACTGAAGCTTTCTTT.

On this clone: Other DNA sequences from this sample encode an identical CDR3 as well. This chain uses TRBV19 with TRBJ2-7, with D unresolved. The ends were cut back, 6 bases at V and 2 bases at J, with 8 bases in the middle. CDR3 length: 12 residues. Germline CDR1 and CDR2: LNHDA and SQIVND (reference sequence). CDR3 amino acids: CASSTGPYEQYF. The DNA for the CDR3 is TGTGCCAGTAGCACCGGGCCCTACGAGCAGTACTTC.